This entry lists 10 T cell receptor beta chains sequenced from one sample in a study of cytomegalovirus exposure and HLA in healthy donors. The PCR was carried out with 60 Vbeta primers and 13 Jbeta primers. Assay used: immunoSEQ multiplex PCR; TCRdb lists only in-frame clones, some missing. Of more than 150,000 clones listed, approximately 81% are singletons. Sequencing was done on a sample of PBMCs. These receptors came from a man aged 50-60 years in good health and CMV-seropositive.

The chain combines TRBV5-1 with TRBJ1-3; D perhaps matches TRBD1 (6 bases). CDR1 and CDR2 (germline): SGHRS, YFSETQ. V lost 0 bases and J lost 3, with 16 bases in between. The CDR3 spans 17 residues. CDR3 nucleotide sequence: TGCGCCAGCAGCTTGGATCTCGGGGGGGCGCTTGGAAACACCATATATTTT. This sequence encodes CASSLDLGGALGNTIYF. Based on the CDR3 plus reference TRBV5-1 and TRBJ1-3, the full variable domain is KAGVTQTPRYLIKTRGQQVTLSCSPISGHRSVSWYQQTPGQGLQFLFEYFSETQRNKGNFPGRFSGRQFSNSRSEMNVSTLELGDSALYLCASSLDLGGALGNTIYFGEGSWLTVV.

A few counts support this clone. The chain carries TRBV28 and TRBJ1-1; D is possibly TRBD1 (6 bases). V lost 8 bases and J lost 6, with 25 bases in between. Looked up from germline, CDR1 is MDHEN and CDR2 is SYDVKM. CDR3 length: 16 amino acids. CDR3: CASGAGARARGPEAFF. CDR3 coding DNA: TGTGCCAGCGGGGCGGGGGCTCGGGCCCGGGGCCCTGAAGCTTTCTTT.

This sequence joins TRBV6-4 and TRBJ1-6, with D maybe TRBD1 (6 bases). From germline, CDR1 is MRHNA and CDR2 SNTAGT. The CDR3 consists of 14 residues. With 6 bases removed from V and 4 bases from J, the gap between germline ends came to 10 bases. CDR3 in amino acids: CASREDSYNSPLHF. In DNA, the CDR3 is TGTGCCAGCAGGGAGGACAGTTATAATTCACCCCTCCACTTT.

This chain uses TRBV5-1 with TRBJ2-3; tentative D call: TRBD2 (5 bases). The V end was cut by 7 bases, the J end by 0 bases, with 12 bases between. The CDR3 is 14 amino acids. CDR1 SGHRS and CDR2 YFSETQ come from the germline V gene. The CDR3 nucleotides read TGCGCCAGCGCTGGCGGGCGGAGCACAGATACGCAGTATTTT. Residues: CASAGGRSTDTQYF.

The V call is TRBV5-1, the J call TRBJ2-2; D gene uncertain. Germline V gene data show CDR1 as SGHRS and CDR2 as YFSETQ. The V gene lost 4 bases and the J gene lost 3 bases, with 10 bases spanning the gap. This CDR3 contains 14 residues. DNA of the CDR3: TGCGCCAGCAGCCACCCTCGGGACACCGGGGAGCTGTTTTTT. Amino acids: CASSHPRDTGELFF.

J is TRBJ1-4 and V is TRBV30; the D gene is possibly TRBD1 (6 bases). Trimming took off 2 bases at V and 8 bases at J, with 12 bases between the two ends. This CDR3 is 13 amino acids long. The germline CDR1 and CDR2 sequences are GTSNPN and SVGIG (reference sequence). CDR3 sequence: CAWSYGQGEKLFF. DNA of the CDR3: TGTGCCTGGAGTTATGGGCAGGGGGAAAAACTGTTTTTT. Looking up the rest from reference TRBV30 and TRBJ1-4 gives the full variable domain: SQTIHQWPATLVQPVGSPLSLECTVEGTSNPNLYWYRQAAGRGLQLLFYSVGIGQISSEVPQNLSASRPQDRQFILSSKKLLLSDSGFYLCAWSYGQGEKLFFGSGTQLSVL.

The V gene is TRBV12-5, the J gene TRBJ2-5, with 9 bases matching TRBD2. This CDR3 region has 17 residues. After removal of 2 bases from V and 2 bases from J, the junction contained 9 bases not matched to a gene. Germline values: CDR1 LGHNT, CDR2 FRNRAP. The CDR3 bases are TGTGCTAGTGGTTTGCCCCCTCGACTAGCGGATCAAGAGACCCAGTACTTC. This sequence encodes CASGLPPRLADQETQYF.

The chain combines TRBV5-1 with TRBJ2-1, with 10 bases fitting TRBD2. The CDR3 loop spans 17 amino acids. Unmatched junction bases numbered 7, after V lost 0 bases and J lost 4 bases. From germline, CDR1 is SGHRS and CDR2 YFSETQ. In nucleotides, the CDR3 is TGCGCCAGCAGCTTGGGACTAGCGGGCAATCCTTACAATGAGCAGTTCTTC. Translation: CASSLGLAGNPYNEQFF.

This chain connects TRBV7-9 to TRBJ2-3; 13 bases line up with TRBD2. Germline CDR1 reads SEHNR; CDR2 reads FQNEAQ (reference sequence). The CDR3 has 18 residues. Trimming at V came to 4 bases and at J to 3 bases, leaving 10 bases not matched to a gene. CDR3 nucleotide sequence: TGTGCCAGCAGCTCACCCCCCGGACTAGCGGGAGTGACAGATACGCAGTATTTT. Its translation is CASSSPPGLAGVTDTQYF. Full variable domain (rest looked up from reference TRBV7-9 and TRBJ2-3): DTGVSQNPRHKITKRGQNVTFRCDPISEHNRLYWYRQTLGQGPEFLTYFQNEAQLEKSRLLSDRFSAERPKGSFSTLEIQRTEQGDSAMYLCASSSPPGLAGVTDTQYFGPGTRLTVL.

The genes are TRBV4-3 and TRBJ2-2, with D unclear. With 0 bases removed from V and 4 bases from J, the gap between germline ends came to 6 bases. Germline assignment: CDR1 LGHNA and CDR2 YSLEER. The CDR3 sequence is 14 residues long. CDR3: CASSQEWSTGELFF. The CDR3 bases are TGCGCCAGCAGCCAAGAATGGAGCACCGGGGAGCTGTTTTTT.